The next 21 T cell receptor beta chains were all read from a single sample in a study of blood T cells in healthy people across ages. Using a J-beta primer mix together with a sample-barcoded 5' primer, a second PCR was run for about 6 to 11 cycles. In TCRdb, the 5' RACE reads were re-called with MiXCR into one record per CDR3 protein. This table holds about 970,000 distinct CDR3 sequences, roughly 51% found once. Sequencing was performed on blood. The receptors stem from a woman aged 55-69 years in good health.

This chain links TRBV7-9 with TRBJ2-1, with D possibly TRBD1 on 6 matching bases. Trimming removed 2 bases from V and 12 bases from J, with 20 bases in between. CDR1 SEHNR and CDR2 FQNEAQ come from the germline V gene (reference sequence). The CDR3 has 15 amino acids. CDR3: CASSLIGQTQGGQFF. CDR3 nucleotides: TGTGCCAGCAGCTTAATTGGACAGACCCAAGGTGGGCAGTTCTTC.

There are a few counts of this clonotype. The rearrangement joins TRBV6-1 to TRBJ2-7; 9 nucleotides line up with TRBD2. This CDR3 comprises 13 residues. Trimming at V came to 4 bases and at J to 7 bases, leaving 5 bases not matched to a gene. Germline V gives CDR1 MNHNS, CDR2 SASEGT. CDR3 coding DNA: TGTGCCAGCAGTGTGGGACTAGCCACTGAGCAGTACTTC. This gives the protein CASSVGLATEQYF.

This clonotype has more than one count but fewer than ten. The V call is TRBV7-3, the J call TRBJ2-1, with 7 nucleotides matching TRBD2. Per the germline V gene, CDR1 is SGHTA and CDR2 is FQGTGA. Trimming cost V 5 bases and J 9 bases; bases outside gene matches: 10. This CDR3 region has 14 residues. CDR3 loop: CASSPSGGEGEQFF. The CDR3 DNA is TGTGCCAGCAGCCCGTCTGGGGGGGAGGGTGAGCAGTTCTTC.

This clonotype occurred once. The chain employs TRBV7-9 and TRBJ1-2, with TRBD1 matching 8 bases. Germline trimming cut 5 bases from V and 3 bases from J; bases unmatched to any gene: 14. CDR1 and CDR2 (germline): SEHNR, FQNEAQ (reference sequence). The CDR3 runs to 17 residues. In DNA, the CDR3 is TGTGCCAGCAGCCGAGACAGGGGTATTGATCGGGACTATGGCTACACCTTC. Protein product: CASSRDRGIDRDYGYTF.

The V gene is TRBV11-2, the J gene TRBJ2-1, with 8 bases fitting TRBD2. V shed 5 bases and J 7 bases; nucleotides not matched to a gene: 10. This CDR3 comprises 15 residues. Germline values: CDR1 SGHAT, CDR2 FQNNGV. The CDR3: CASSELAVRGNEQFF. The CDR3 region has the DNA TGTGCCAGCAGCGAACTAGCGGTCCGTGGGAATGAGCAGTTCTTC.

J is TRBJ2-5 and V is TRBV20-1; the match to TRBD1 covers 7 bases. The germline CDR1 and CDR2 sequences are DFQATT and SNEGSKA (reference sequence). The length of the CDR3 is 14 residues. The J segment lost 1 base and the V segment lost 6 bases, leaving 8 bases of the junction unmatched. The CDR3 spells CSAPQGTIQETQYF. The DNA for the CDR3 is TGCAGTGCGCCACAGGGGACCATCCAAGAGACCCAGTACTTC.

The V call is TRBV7-9, the J call TRBJ2-1; D remains ambiguous. The CDR3 runs to 13 residues. Looked up from germline, CDR1 is SEHNR and CDR2 is FQNEAQ (reference sequence). Trimming took off 5 bases at V and 6 bases at J, with 11 bases between the two ends. The CDR3 sequence: CASSVPLGNEQFF. The CDR3 DNA reads as TGTGCCAGCAGCGTCCCTCTTGGCAATGAGCAGTTCTTC.

The chain carries TRBV10-3 and TRBJ1-5; a weak D match, TRBD1 (6 bases). V was shortened by 6 bases and J by 3 bases, with 15 bases between the two germline ends. This CDR3 spans 15 amino acids. Germline assignment: CDR1 ENHRY and CDR2 SYGVKD. The CDR3 sequence: CAIRRGGEPNQPQHF. The CDR3 region has the DNA TGTGCCATCAGGCGAGGGGGGGAGCCCAATCAGCCCCAGCATTTT.

The chain combines TRBV4-2 with TRBJ1-1, with D possibly TRBD1 on 5 matching bases. V lost 1 base and J 5 bases, leaving 17 bases between the germline ends. Germline V CDR1 and CDR2: LGHNA, YNFKEQ. CDR3 length: 16 residues. Written as DNA, the CDR3 is TGTGCCAGCAGCCAAGCACAGCAGGGCGCTGATACTGAAGCTTTCTTT. Its translation: CASSQAQQGADTEAFF.

The gene calls are TRBV7-9 and TRBJ2-7; tentative D call: TRBD2 (5 bases). The CDR3 is 11 residues long. CDR1 is SEHNR and CDR2 is FQNEAQ in the germline V gene (reference sequence). V lost 1 base and J lost 11, with 9 bases in between. The CDR3 spells CASSLGQEEYF. The DNA for the CDR3 is TGTGCCAGCAGCTTAGGTCAGGAGGAGTACTTC.

The rearrangement links TRBV28 to TRBJ2-4, with 11 positions matching TRBD2. The end of the DNA fits TRBJ2-7 better, so the J call may be wrong. The length of the CDR3 is 18 residues. The germline CDR1 and CDR2 sequences are MDHEN and SYDVKM. In DNA form, the CDR3 reads TGTGCCAGCAGTGGTCGCTTAGCGGGAGGGAGGGTGACCTACGAGCAGTACTTC. Translating gives CASSGRLAGGRVTYEQYF.

This clonotype has just a few counts. The V gene is TRBV12-3 or TRBV12-4, the J gene TRBJ2-5; the match to TRBD1 covers 8 bases. The CDR3 covers 13 residues. J lost 4 bases, V lost 6 bases, and 4 bases had no gene match. CDR3: CASRTTGVETQYF. The DNA of the CDR3 is TGTGCCAGCAGAACGACAGGGGTAGAGACCCAGTACTTC.

Worth noting for this clonotype: A much larger clone lies one base from this, so it may be a read error. The chain links TRBV5-5 to TRBJ2-5, with TRBD2 identical over 10 bases. Germline V gives CDR1 SGHKS, CDR2 YYEKEE (reference sequence). The CDR3 has 14 amino acids. Losses at the gene ends were 1 base for V and 11 bases for J; bases not matched to a gene: 8. CDR3 coding DNA: TGTGCCAGCAGCTTGCTAGCGGGAGTTAATGAGCAGTACTTC. Its translation is CASSLLAGVNEQYF.

The chain has TRBV10-3 and TRBJ2-1; a weak D match, TRBD2 (5 bases). V lost 7 bases, J lost 4 bases, and 20 bases lay in between. Germline V CDR1 and CDR2: ENHRY, SYGVKD. This CDR3 contains 16 residues. The CDR3 region is CAIMTATAERYNEQFF. The CDR3 bases are TGTGCCATCATGACCGCCACGGCGGAGCGGTACAATGAGCAGTTCTTC.

This rearrangement joins TRBV7-2 to TRBJ2-7; D gene uncertain. Germline CDR1 SGHTA, CDR2 FQGNSA. Trimming stripped 2 bases from V and 3 bases from J, with 11 bases between. The CDR3 loop spans 14 amino acids. In DNA, the CDR3 is TGTGCCAGCAGCTTAACGGAGAGAGGCTACGAGCAGTACTTC. This sequence encodes CASSLTERGYEQYF.

This clonotype has just a few counts. The chain is built from TRBV24-1 and TRBJ2-5; a possible D gene is TRBD1 (7 bases). The V end lost 7 bases, the J end lost 4 bases, and 12 bases lay between the germline ends. The CDR3 runs to 13 residues. CDR1 is KGHDR and CDR2 is SFDVKD in the germline V gene. The CDR3: CATSRRGVETQYF. CDR3 bases: TGTGCCACCAGCCGCAGGGGGGTAGAGACCCAGTACTTC.

J is TRBJ2-7 and V is TRBV30; D perhaps matches TRBD1 (5 bases). From germline, CDR1 is GTSNPN and CDR2 SVGIG (reference sequence). This CDR3 contains 13 residues. Trimming took 0 bases from V and 2 from J, leaving 8 bases between them. The chain's CDR3 is CAWSVRGTYEQYF. The CDR3, as DNA: TGTGCCTGGAGTGTAAGGGGAACCTACGAGCAGTACTTC.

The chain is built from TRBV30 and TRBJ1-6; D gene unclear. The V gene lost 3 bases and the J gene lost 6 bases, with 6 bases spanning the gap. Germline V gives CDR1 GTSNPN, CDR2 SVGIG (reference sequence). The CDR3 has 12 amino acids. CDR3 coding DNA: TGTGCCTGGAGGGCCAGTAATTCACCCCTCCACTTT. Translation: CAWRASNSPLHF.

This sequence joins TRBV6-2 or TRBV6-3 and TRBJ2-4, with a possible D match to TRBD1 (6 bases). The V end lost 5 bases, the J end lost 2 bases, and 13 bases lay between the germline ends. The CDR3 totals 15 residues. The V gene's germline CDR1 is MNHEY and CDR2 SVGEGT. The CDR3 DNA follows: TGTGCCAGCAGTAGCCGAGACAGGTCCAAAAACATTCAGTACTTC. This translates into CASSSRDRSKNIQYF.

A single count supports this clonotype. V gene TRBV7-9 combines with J gene TRBJ2-1; possible D gene TRBD2, 6 bases. The DNA end favors TRBJ2-7, so the J call may be wrong. This CDR3 spans 15 amino acids. Germline assignment: CDR1 SEHNR and CDR2 FQNEAQ (reference sequence). The chain's CDR3 is CASSSTAGLYNEQYF. CDR3 DNA sequence: TGTGCCAGCAGCTCTACGGCGGGACTCTACAATGAGCAGTACTTC.

This chain links TRBV4-1 with TRBJ2-7, with D hard to call. Trimming took 1 base from V and 0 from J, leaving 13 bases between them. The CDR3 is 16 residues long. The germline gives CDR1 MGHRA, CDR2 YSYEKL. This CDR3 is CASSQGRTLSSYEQYF. The CDR3 DNA reads TGCGCCAGCAGCCAAGGAAGGACGTTGAGCTCCTACGAGCAGTACTTC.